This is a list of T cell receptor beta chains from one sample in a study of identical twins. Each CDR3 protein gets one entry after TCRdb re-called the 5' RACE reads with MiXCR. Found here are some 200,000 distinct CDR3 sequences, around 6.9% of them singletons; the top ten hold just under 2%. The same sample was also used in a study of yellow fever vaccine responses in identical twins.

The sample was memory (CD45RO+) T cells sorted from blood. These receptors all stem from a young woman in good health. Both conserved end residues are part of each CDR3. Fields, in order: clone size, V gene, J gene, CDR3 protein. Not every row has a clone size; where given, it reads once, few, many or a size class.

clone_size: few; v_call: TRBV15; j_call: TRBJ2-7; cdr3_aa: CATSRVRRANPSYEQYF
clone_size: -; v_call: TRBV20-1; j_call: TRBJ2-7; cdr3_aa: CSVSSGSLYEQYF
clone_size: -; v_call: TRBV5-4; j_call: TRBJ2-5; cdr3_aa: CASSLAAGGGRETQYF
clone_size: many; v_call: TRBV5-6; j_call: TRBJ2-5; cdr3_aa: CASSLGTGGQETQYF
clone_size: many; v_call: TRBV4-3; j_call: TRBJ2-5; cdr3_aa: CASSQDRGFGQTQYF
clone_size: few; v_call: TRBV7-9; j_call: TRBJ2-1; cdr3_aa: CASSRRDTQTNEQFF
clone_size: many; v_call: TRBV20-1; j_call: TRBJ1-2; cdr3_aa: CSIQRQKAGGGYTF
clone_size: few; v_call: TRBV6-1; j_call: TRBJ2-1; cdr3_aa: CASSSGRRSYNEQFF
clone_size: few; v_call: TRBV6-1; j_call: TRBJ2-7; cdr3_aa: CASSRKPGLAGEQYF
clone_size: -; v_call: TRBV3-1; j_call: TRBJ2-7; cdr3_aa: CASSQGLAGAGEQYF
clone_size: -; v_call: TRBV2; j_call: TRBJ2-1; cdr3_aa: CAIRTGTHNEQFF
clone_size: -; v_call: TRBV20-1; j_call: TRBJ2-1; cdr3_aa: CSARDHGTSGGFKSYNEQFF
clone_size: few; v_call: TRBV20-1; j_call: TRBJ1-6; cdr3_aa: CSARDRVGSYNSPLHF
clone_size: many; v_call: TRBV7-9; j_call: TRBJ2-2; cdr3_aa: CASSLMTDTGELFF
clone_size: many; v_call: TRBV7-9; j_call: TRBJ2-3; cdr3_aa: CASSLERSTDTQYF
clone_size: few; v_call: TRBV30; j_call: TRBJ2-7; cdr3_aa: CASNKGIYEQYF
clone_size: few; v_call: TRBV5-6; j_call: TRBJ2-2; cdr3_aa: CASSPAPRGGELFF
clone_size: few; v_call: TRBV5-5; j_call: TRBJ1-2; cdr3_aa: CASSLGGGKNYGYTF
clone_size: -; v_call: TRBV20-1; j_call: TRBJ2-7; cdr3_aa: CSATSGGDLYEQYF
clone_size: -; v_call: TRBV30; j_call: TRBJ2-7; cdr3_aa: CAWNYAMGGYEQYF
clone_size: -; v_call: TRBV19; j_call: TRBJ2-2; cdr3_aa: CASSIVSEHTGELFF
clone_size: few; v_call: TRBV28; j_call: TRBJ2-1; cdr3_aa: CASTGSWKNEQFF
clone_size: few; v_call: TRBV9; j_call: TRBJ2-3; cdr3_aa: CASTAGTSSTDTQYF
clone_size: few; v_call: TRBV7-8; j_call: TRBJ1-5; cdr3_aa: CASSLGEHSNQPQHF
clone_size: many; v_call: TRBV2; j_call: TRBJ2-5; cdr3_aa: CASSGDSQETQYF